This T cell receptor (beta chain) emerged from a study of beta chain features in type 1 diabetes. This clone was seen only a few times. Its antigen is unidentified. Findings and caveats of the study: In every one of the four CD4+ subsets, TCRB CDR3s were moderately but significantly shorter in Type 1 diabetes patients.

This CDR3 spans 16 amino acids. The V and J ends lost 0 bases and 3 bases, in that order; junction bases with no gene match: 4. Germline V gene sequence: CDR1 LGHNT, CDR2 FRNRAP. The authors reverse transcribed all of the isolated RNA, so sequencing captured expressed TCRB transcripts. The read count averaged approximately 3.3 million across naive, central memory and regulatory T cell samples. TCRdb's copy holds only in-frame clones and misses some; the assay was immunoSEQ multiplex PCR. Of about 340,000 clones in the sample, around an eighth were seen once. Central memory, naive, regulatory and stem cell-like memory CD4+ cells were sorted by CD45RO/CCR7/CD25/CD127/CD95/CD27.

V gene TRBV12-5 combines with J gene TRBJ2-3; 9 bases are shared with TRBD2. Sequencing input: naive CD4+ T cells from blood. The receptor was derived from a woman aged 18-29 years with type 1 diabetes. The CDR3 is CASGLVLTSGTDTQYF. The CDR3 region has the DNA TGTGCTAGTGGTTTGGTACTGACTAGCGGTACAGATACGCAGTATTTT.